These T cell receptor beta chains were read from a single sample in a study of T cells after yellow fever vaccination. MiXCR, applied by TCRdb to the 5' RACE reads, yields one record per CDR3 protein. The sample has about 320,000 distinct CDR3 sequences, approximately 11% seen once. The input for sequencing was CD4+ T cells sorted from PBMCs, taken 45 days after the yellow fever booster vaccination. The receptor source for this set is a man between 18 and 29 years old who received the YFV17D yellow fever vaccine. Both conserved end residues are part of each CDR3. Fields, in order: J gene, CDR3 length, V gene, clone size, D gene, CDR3 DNA, CDR3 protein. The D gene is left open where the match is weak. Clone size appears in some rows only: once, few, many, or a class for an expanded clone.

j_call: TRBJ1-2; cdr3_length: 13; v_call: TRBV15; clone_size: .; d_call: .; cdr3_nt: TGTGCCACCAGCAGACCCCTGCTCTATGGCTACACCTTC; cdr3_aa: CATSRPLLYGYTF
j_call: TRBJ2-6; cdr3_length: 15; v_call: TRBV6-5; clone_size: .; d_call: TRBD1; cdr3_nt: TGTGCCAGCTGGGACAGGGCGGCCGGGGCCAACGTCCTGACTTTC; cdr3_aa: CASWDRAAGANVLTF
j_call: TRBJ1-2; cdr3_length: 12; v_call: TRBV6-2/TRBV6-3; clone_size: few; d_call: TRBD1; cdr3_nt: TGTGCCAGCAGTGACAGGGTAGGAGGCTACACCTTC; cdr3_aa: CASSDRVGGYTF
j_call: TRBJ2-1; cdr3_length: 15; v_call: TRBV20-1; clone_size: .; d_call: TRBD2; cdr3_nt: TGCAGTGCTATGGTAGCGGGGAGACCGTACAATGAGCAGTTCTTC; cdr3_aa: CSAMVAGRPYNEQFF
j_call: TRBJ1-2; cdr3_length: 13; v_call: TRBV5-4; clone_size: many; d_call: .; cdr3_nt: TGTGCCAGCAGCGCTCCCAGCGGCTATGGCTACACCTTC; cdr3_aa: CASSAPSGYGYTF
j_call: TRBJ1-1; cdr3_length: 16; v_call: TRBV3-1; clone_size: .; d_call: .; cdr3_nt: TGTGCCAGCAGCCCCCACGCCCGGGGCAGGGACACTGAAGCTTTCTTT; cdr3_aa: CASSPHARGRDTEAFF
j_call: TRBJ2-2; cdr3_length: 15; v_call: TRBV7-2; clone_size: .; d_call: TRBD1; cdr3_nt: TGTGCCAGCAGGAAACAGGGGCGTCGAACCGGGGAGCTGTTTTTT; cdr3_aa: CASRKQGRRTGELFF
j_call: TRBJ2-7; cdr3_length: 14; v_call: TRBV6-6; clone_size: .; d_call: .; cdr3_nt: TGTGCCAGCACCAACGGGGGCCTCGCCTACGAGCAGTACTTC; cdr3_aa: CASTNGGLAYEQYF
j_call: TRBJ2-2; cdr3_length: 17; v_call: TRBV5-1; clone_size: few; d_call: TRBD1; cdr3_nt: TGCGCCAGCAGCCCGCTAGGGACAGGGGTATGGACCGGGGAGCTGTTTTTT; cdr3_aa: CASSPLGTGVWTGELFF
j_call: TRBJ2-6; cdr3_length: 17; v_call: TRBV4-1; clone_size: .; d_call: .; cdr3_nt: TGCGCCAGCAGCCAAGTCGGACATTACTCTGGGGCCAACGTCCTGACTTTC; cdr3_aa: CASSQVGHYSGANVLTF
j_call: TRBJ2-1; cdr3_length: 13; v_call: TRBV9; clone_size: few; d_call: TRBD2; cdr3_nt: TGTGCCAGCAGCGTAGATTTCGGCACTAGCGCGTTCTTC; cdr3_aa: CASSVDFGTSAFF
j_call: TRBJ2-1; cdr3_length: 18; v_call: TRBV3-1; clone_size: few; d_call: TRBD2; cdr3_nt: TGTGCCAGCAGCCAACTAGCGGGGGGCATGAGCTCCTACAATGAGCAGTTCTTC; cdr3_aa: CASSQLAGGMSSYNEQFF
j_call: TRBJ2-1; cdr3_length: 12; v_call: TRBV29-1; clone_size: many; d_call: .; cdr3_nt: TGCAGCGTTGGCAGGCGGTACAATGAGCAGTTCTTC; cdr3_aa: CSVGRRYNEQFF
j_call: TRBJ2-1; cdr3_length: 14; v_call: TRBV15; clone_size: .; d_call: .; cdr3_nt: TGTGCCACCAGCAGAGGGATGTCGTACGATGAGCAGTTCTTC; cdr3_aa: CATSRGMSYDEQFF
j_call: TRBJ2-5; cdr3_length: 17; v_call: TRBV24-1; clone_size: .; d_call: TRBD2; cdr3_nt: TGTGCCACCAGTGATTTATACAGCGGGGGGACTCAAGAGACCCAGTACTTC; cdr3_aa: CATSDLYSGGTQETQYF
j_call: TRBJ2-5; cdr3_length: 13; v_call: TRBV3-1; clone_size: .; d_call: TRBD1; cdr3_nt: TGTGCCAGCACCCGGACAGGCCAAGAGACCCAGTACTTC; cdr3_aa: CASTRTGQETQYF
j_call: TRBJ1-3; cdr3_length: 14; v_call: TRBV5-5; clone_size: few; d_call: TRBD1; cdr3_nt: TGTGCCAGCTCACAGGGGCCCGCGGGAAACACCATATATTTT; cdr3_aa: CASSQGPAGNTIYF
j_call: TRBJ2-5; cdr3_length: 13; v_call: TRBV2; clone_size: .; d_call: .; cdr3_nt: TGTGCCAGCGGATTCATGGTACAAGAGACCCAGTACTTC; cdr3_aa: CASGFMVQETQYF